This TCR beta chain was identified during a study of regulatory T cells in long-lasting Graves disease. Broader study findings: Thyroid tissue went unstudied; only peripheral blood was examined.

The time point here: persistent/refractory GD, antithyroid drugs over 5 years with positive TRAb. Preparation of the TCR library used RNA extracted from PBMCs. With iRepertoire HTBI primers and Arm-PCR of CDR3 regions, TCR beta libraries were built. A single record per CDR3 protein comes from TCRdb applying MiXCR to the multiplex PCR reads. The table lists fewer than 400,000 distinct CDR3 sequences, around a fifth of them singletons. A remark on this clonotype: Its antigen is not identified.

The V end lost 3 bases, the J end lost 10 bases, and 18 bases lay between the germline ends. Per the germline V gene, CDR1 is MNHGY and CDR2 is SVAAGI. This CDR3 has 14 amino acids. The source material was peripheral blood mononuclear cells (PBMCs), sampled when the disease was refractory, from a patient treated with antithyroid drugs. The rearrangement joins TRBV6-9 to TRBJ1-1; D remains unclear. The sequence was obtained from a female donor with Graves disease. The CDR3 coding sequence is TGTGCCAGCAGTTACACTTGGGATCGGGGTGCAGCTTTCTTT. Translated: CASSYTWDRGAAFF.